Following are 6 T cell receptor beta chains from one sample sequenced in a study of shared clonotypes between healthy human individuals. TCRdb's copy holds only in-frame clones and misses some; the assay was immunoSEQ multiplex PCR. The sample lists approximately 1,000,000 clones, approximately 80% seen once, with 0.5% to 0.6% in the top ten. Sequenced sample: memory CD4+ T cells from PBMCs. Subset in this sample: CD45RA-negative fraction. Receptors were obtained from a man between 18 and 29 years old in good health. Some clones in this sample may be carry-over from other donors' samples.

This clone was counted a few times. The chain joins TRBV2 to TRBJ2-2, with 12 bases matching TRBD2. The V gene end was trimmed by 6 bases and the J gene end by 7 bases; junction bases not matched to a gene: 6. Germline V lookup: CDR1 SNHLY, CDR2 FYNNEI. The CDR3 sequence is 15 residues long. For the CDR3, the DNA is TGTGCCAGCAGGGATACTAGCGGGGGGTACGGGGAGCTGTTTTTT. It yields the protein CASRDTSGGYGELFF.

V usage is TRBV2 and J usage is TRBJ1-4; 10 nucleotides agree with TRBD1. The CDR3 has 15 amino acids. After removal of 7 bases from V and 5 bases from J, the junction contained 7 bases not matched to a gene. Germline V gene data show CDR1 as SNHLY and CDR2 as FYNNEI. The CDR3 sequence: CASTKRTGGNEKLFF. The CDR3 DNA sequence: TGTGCCAGCACTAAACGGACAGGGGGAAATGAAAAACTGTTTTTT.

The gene calls are TRBV4-3 and TRBJ1-2; D unclear. The V end was cut by 1 base, the J end by 4 bases, with 7 bases between. CDR3 length: 13 amino acids. Germline values: CDR1 LGHNA, CDR2 YSLEER. The CDR3 reads CASSQGRAYGYTF. DNA of the CDR3: TGCGCCAGCAGCCAAGGGAGGGCCTATGGCTACACCTTC.

The J gene is TRBJ2-7, the V gene TRBV27; possible D gene TRBD1, 6 bases. The length of the CDR3 is 15 residues. V was pared by 2 bases and J by 6 bases, with 17 bases between. CDR1 and CDR2 from the germline V gene are MNHEY and SMNVEV (reference sequence). As DNA, the CDR3 is TGTGCCAGCAGTTTAATAGGGGACACCGCTAGCGAGCAGTACTTC. Its protein is CASSLIGDTASEQYF.

The chain combines TRBV7-7 with TRBJ2-3; a possible D gene is TRBD1 (5 bases). Between the trimmed V and J ends, which lost 5 bases and 2 bases, there was a span of 14 bases. In germline, CDR1 is SSHAT, CDR2 FNYEAQ (reference sequence). The CDR3 has 15 amino acids. The CDR3 DNA is TGTGCCAGCAGCCCTGGGGCAGGATCCACAGATACGCAGTATTTT. Protein sequence: CASSPGAGSTDTQYF.

The J gene is TRBJ1-2, the V gene TRBV28; no definite D call. Germline V gene lookup returns CDR1 MDHEN and CDR2 SYDVKM. This CDR3 contains 13 residues. Trimming stripped 2 bases from V and 4 bases from J, with 8 bases between. CDR3 loop: CASSLGQIYGYTF. In DNA, the CDR3 is TGTGCCAGCAGTTTAGGTCAGATCTATGGCTACACCTTC.